Listed below are T cell receptor beta chains from one sample, sequenced in a study of cytomegalovirus exposure and HLA in healthy donors. Generated by immunoSEQ multiplex PCR, the TCRdb table keeps only in-frame clones and is missing some. The sample's table shows 150,000 to 200,000 clones. Sequencing used PBMCs. The receptors derive from a young man in good health and CMV-seronegative. Each CDR3 is given with its conserved first and last residue. Fields, in order: D gene, J gene, V gene, CDR3 DNA, CDR3 protein. D genes are given only for firm matches.

TRBD2 | TRBJ2-1 | TRBV28 | TGTGCCAGCAGTTTTCTAGGGACTAGTCTCAATGAGCAGTTCTTC | CASSFLGTSLNEQFF
- | TRBJ1-1 | TRBV14 | TGTGCCAGCAGCCAAGATCAAGGGGTTGTGGCTTTCTTT | CASSQDQGVVAFF
TRBD1 | TRBJ1-4 | TRBV7-9 | TGTGCCAGCGGGGTCCAGACAGGGCTTGGGGAAAAACTGTTTTTT | CASGVQTGLGEKLFF
TRBD2 | TRBJ2-1 | TRBV20-1 | TGCAGTGCCCCCGGGGGGAGTGAGCAGTTCTTC | CSAPGGSEQFF
- | TRBJ1-5 | TRBV30 | TGTGCCTGGAGTGATTGGGGGGGGAATCAGCCCCAGCATTTT | CAWSDWGGNQPQHF
TRBD1 | TRBJ1-5 | TRBV28 | TGTGCCAGCAGTCCCGGGACAGCCGGCAATCAGCCCCAGCATTTT | CASSPGTAGNQPQHF
TRBD1 | TRBJ2-7 | TRBV5-4 | TGTGCCAGCAGACTCGACAGGGATAGTCTCTACGAGCAGTACTTC | CASRLDRDSLYEQYF
- | TRBJ2-5 | TRBV29-1 | TGCAGCGTTGATGCCCGGGGGGAGACCCAGTACTTC | CSVDARGETQYF
- | TRBJ2-4 | TRBV6-5 | TGTGCCAGCAGTTACTCACAGGGCTCGGACATTCAGTACTTC | CASSYSQGSDIQYF
TRBD1 | TRBJ1-6 | TRBV10-3 | TGTGCCATCAGTGGACAGGGGGTGAGTAATTCACCCCTCCACTTT | CAISGQGVSNSPLHF
- | TRBJ2-2 | TRBV5-8 | TGTGCCAGCAGCTCAAAACAGGGATTCGTCACCGGGGAGCTGTTTTTT | CASSSKQGFVTGELFF
TRBD1 | TRBJ1-2 | TRBV28 | TGTGCCAGCAGCCCGGGACAGGGGTCCCATTATGGCTACACCTTC | CASSPGQGSHYGYTF
TRBD2 | TRBJ2-2 | TRBV5-1 | TGCGCCAGCAGGTCCACTAGCGGGAACACCGGGGAGCTGTTTTTT | CASRSTSGNTGELFF
TRBD2 | TRBJ2-5 | TRBV7-2 | TGTGCCAGCACCCAGAGGGCTCTAGCGGGAGTAGGGGAGACCCAGTACTTC | CASTQRALAGVGETQYF
- | TRBJ1-2 | TRBV6-5 | TGTGCCAGCAGGCCGACGACGGGAACTGGCTACACCTTC | CASRPTTGTGYTF
- | TRBJ2-1 | TRBV30 | TGTGCCTGGAGTGGCGGGAACAATGAGCAGTTCTTC | CAWSGGNNEQFF
TRBD1 | TRBJ1-6 | TRBV27 | TGTGCCAGCAGTTTATATGGACAGGGATCAGGAAATTCACCCCTCCACTTT | CASSLYGQGSGNSPLHF
TRBD1 | TRBJ1-1 | TRBV5-4 | TGTGCCAGCAGCCAGGACAGGGGGAACACTGAAGCTTTCTTT | CASSQDRGNTEAFF
- | TRBJ1-5 | TRBV2 | TGTGCCAGCAAACTCTCCAGCAATCAGCCCCAGCATTTT | CASKLSSNQPQHF
- | TRBJ2-2 | TRBV10-3 | TGTGCCATCAGTCCCGGGGGAGCGTCCAAGGGAGGGGAGCTGTTTTTT | CAISPGGASKGGELFF
TRBD2 | TRBJ2-3 | TRBV7-3 | TGTGCCAGCAGCTCGGGACTAGTAGGCACAGATACGCAGTATTTT | CASSSGLVGTDTQYF
- | TRBJ2-1 | TRBV5-4 | TGTGCCAGCAGCTTTGGGTCGGGCGGGAAGTTCTTC | CASSFGSGGKFF
- | TRBJ2-5 | TRBV6-5 | TGTGCCAGCAGTCGCTCCGGGACACCCCAAGAGACCCAGTACTTC | CASSRSGTPQETQYF
TRBD1 | TRBJ1-1 | TRBV10-3 | TGTGCCATCAGTGAGTGGGACAGGGGTAACACTGAAGCTTTCTTT | CAISEWDRGNTEAFF
- | TRBJ2-7 | TRBV29-1 | TGCAGCGCCAGGTTGATCCACGAGCAGTACTTC | CSARLIHEQYF
- | TRBJ2-3 | TRBV18 | TGTGCCAGCGCATACGCGAGGCAGTCCACAGATACGCAGTATTTT | CASAYARQSTDTQYF
- | TRBJ1-3 | TRBV12-5 | TGTGCTAGTGCCACGGGAGATTCTGGAAACACCATATATTTT | CASATGDSGNTIYF
TRBD1 | TRBJ1-2 | TRBV4-3 | TGCGCCAGCAGCCAAGAAACAGGGGATCACTATGGCTACACCTTC | CASSQETGDHYGYTF
TRBD1 | TRBJ2-7 | TRBV28 | TGTGCCAGCAGTCCTACAGGGGAAAACTCCTACGAGCAGTACTTC | CASSPTGENSYEQYF
- | TRBJ2-7 | TRBV2 | TGTGCCAGTGGACGGGGAATCTACGAGCAGTACTTC | CASGRGIYEQYF
TRBD1 | TRBJ1-2 | TRBV19 | TGTGCCAGTTCTGACAGGGTCGGTGGCTACACCTTC | CASSDRVGGYTF
- | TRBJ2-1 | TRBV5-1 | TGCGCCAGCAGCCTAGTCCGAGGGGGGGCCAATGAGCAGTTCTTC | CASSLVRGGANEQFF
TRBD1 | TRBJ1-4 | TRBV10-3 | TGTGCCATCAGTTGGGACAGGGGGAACGAAAAACTGTTTTTT | CAISWDRGNEKLFF
TRBD1 | TRBJ2-2 | TRBV18 | TGTGCCAGCTCACCCCGGATTAGACAGGGGGACGACACCGGGGAGCTGTTTTTT | CASSPRIRQGDDTGELFF
- | TRBJ2-1 | TRBV15 | TGTGCCACCAGCAGGGTTCTAGGCTCTCCGATATACAATGAGCAGTTCTTC | CATSRVLGSPIYNEQFF
TRBD1 | TRBJ2-1 | TRBV29-1 | TGCAGCGCCGCGACAGGGTCATACAATGAGCAGTTCTTC | CSAATGSYNEQFF
- | TRBJ1-1 | TRBV6-5 | TGTGCCAGCATGACAGAGGATGTGAACACTGAAGCTTTCTTT | CASMTEDVNTEAFF
- | TRBJ2-5 | TRBV29-1 | TGCAGCGCTGGAGGTTCTATTTACGAGACCCAGTACTTC | CSAGGSIYETQYF
- | TRBJ1-1 | TRBV4-1 | TGCGCCAGCAGCCAAGTAAGAAGCGGGGGGAACACTGAAGCTTTCTTT | CASSQVRSGGNTEAFF
TRBD1 | TRBJ1-1 | TRBV30 | TGTGCCTGGAACGACCCCGGACAGGGAACTGAAGCTTTCTTT | CAWNDPGQGTEAFF
TRBD2 | TRBJ2-2 | TRBV7-2 | TGTGCCAGCAGCCGTTCTAGCGGGAGTCTCACCGGGGAGCTGTTTTTT | CASSRSSGSLTGELFF
- | TRBJ2-3 | TRBV10-1 | TGCGCCAGCAGTGAGTCGGTAGCGGCCAGCACAGATACGCAGTATTTT | CASSESVAASTDTQYF
- | TRBJ2-7 | TRBV6-1 | TGTGCCAGCAGTGAAAACCCAGGCCTTACCTACGAGCAGTACTTC | CASSENPGLTYEQYF
- | TRBJ2-2 | TRBV9 | TGTGCCAGCAGCGTTAGTAGCGGCTCACCGGGGGAGCTGTTTTTT | CASSVSSGSPGELFF
TRBD1 | TRBJ1-1 | TRBV13 | TGTGCCAGCAGCCCAACCGACAGGGGAAGATCGAACACTGAAGCTTTCTTT | CASSPTDRGRSNTEAFF
- | TRBJ2-5 | TRBV5-1 | TGCGCCAGCAGCTTGGGTTATGGCCCCCAAGAGACCCAGTACTTC | CASSLGYGPQETQYF